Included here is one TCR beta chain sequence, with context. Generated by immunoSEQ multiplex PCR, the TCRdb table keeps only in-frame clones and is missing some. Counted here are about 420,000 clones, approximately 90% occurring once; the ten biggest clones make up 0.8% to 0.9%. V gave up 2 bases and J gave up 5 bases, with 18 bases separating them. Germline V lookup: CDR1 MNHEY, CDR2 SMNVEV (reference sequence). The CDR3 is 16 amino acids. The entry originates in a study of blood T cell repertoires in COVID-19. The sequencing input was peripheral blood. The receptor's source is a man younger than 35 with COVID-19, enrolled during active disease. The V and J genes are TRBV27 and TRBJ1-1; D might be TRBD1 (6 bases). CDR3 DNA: TGTGCCAGCAGTTTAAAAAGGGGGAGAAACCGGACTGAAGCTTTCTTT. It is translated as CASSLKRGRNRTEAFF.